One sample yielded the 26 T cell receptor beta chains listed below, sequenced in a study of T-cell reconstitution after alpha-beta-depleted transplantation in children (dated by TCRdb to about 2016). The library was prepared using PCR. The instrument given in TCRdb is Illumina HiSeq 2500. TCR library preparation used molecular barcoding, with unique molecular identifiers applied to normalize quantification of the TCRbeta repertoire. The public reads were quality trimmed at Q25 with fastp and then assembled into clones with MiXCR by TCRdb, keeping productive beta chains. CDR3 protein sequences are deduplicated, and each keeps its most common genes and DNA. The table for this sample lists around 960,000 distinct CDR3 sequences; roughly 29% of them were counted only once. 25% to 35% of the sample lies in the top ten. In the paper's terms, the treatment or condition label means: allogeneic hematopoietic cell transplantation with graft depleted of TCRalphabeta T cells and CD19 B cells.

The sample was PBMCs, mostly from graft donor cells, taken 360 days after TCRalphabeta/CD19-depleted stem cell transplant. Receptors originate from a boy under three years old who had a stem cell transplant for SCID, so the T cells may come from the graft donor.

This clonotype was seen repeatedly, ten times or more. The rearrangement joins TRBV11-2 to TRBJ2-2; 8 nucleotides agree with TRBD1. The junction had 17 bases not matched to a gene; V was cut back by 11 bases and J by 0 bases. The CDR3 spans 18 residues. Per the germline V gene, CDR1 is SGHAT and CDR2 is FQNNGV. In nucleotides, the CDR3 is TGTGCCGTACCGCCGGACAGGGTTTGGTTTGCGAACACCGGGGAGCTGTTTTTT. It specifies CAVPPDRVWFANTGELFF.

This clonotype occurred a few times. This chain joins TRBV20-1 and TRBJ2-2; D is possibly TRBD1 (6 bases). The CDR3 runs to 15 residues. CDR1 DFQATT and CDR2 SNEGSKA come from the germline V gene (reference sequence). Trimming removed 6 bases at V and 4 bases at J, with 18 bases between. The CDR3 spells CSAQGPANPTGELFF. DNA of the CDR3: TGCAGTGCCCAGGGGCCGGCTAACCCCACCGGGGAGCTGTTTTTT.

V and J are TRBV7-8 and TRBJ2-1; TRBD2 is a possible D gene (6 bases). Trimming pared 0 bases from V and 4 bases from J, leaving 25 bases between. In germline, CDR1 is SGHVS, CDR2 FQNEAQ. CDR3 size: 20 residues. This CDR3 is CASSLAMGGREGAAYNEQFF. CDR3 nucleotide sequence: TGTGCCAGCAGCTTAGCGATGGGGGGAAGAGAGGGTGCAGCATACAATGAGCAGTTCTTC.

The chain combines TRBV3-1 with TRBJ2-7; no clear D. Germline V gene lookup returns CDR1 LGHDT and CDR2 YNNKEL (reference sequence). The V end lost 0 bases, the J end lost 0 bases, and 21 bases lay between the germline ends. CDR3 length: 19 residues. The CDR3 region has the DNA TGTGCCAGCAGCCAAGATTCGATTGGATGGCCCACCCGCTCCTACGAGCAGTACTTC. Protein sequence: CASSQDSIGWPTRSYEQYF.

This chain uses TRBV3-1 with TRBJ2-7; D tentatively fits TRBD1 or TRBD2 (6 bases each). The CDR3 covers 17 residues. Trimming cost V 6 bases and J 2 bases, with 23 bases left between them. Germline loops: CDR1 LGHDT, CDR2 YNNKEL (reference sequence). CDR3: CASSPLRGRRPTYEQYF. The CDR3 DNA is TGTGCCAGCAGTCCGCTCCGGGGGCGCCGGCCAACCTACGAGCAGTACTTC.

V and J are TRBV6-1 and TRBJ2-5, with 9 bases aligning to TRBD1. This CDR3 has 14 residues. CDR1 and CDR2 (germline): MNHNS, SASEGT. The V and J ends lost 6 bases and 5 bases, in that order; junction bases with no gene match: 7. CDR3 nucleotide sequence: TGTGCCAGCAGACAACAGGGGGCCGGGGAGACCCAGTACTTC. The encoded protein is CASRQQGAGETQYF.

CDR3 DNA sequence: TGTGCCAGCAGCTGGACAGGGGAAGCTTTCTTT. Translated, it gives CASSWTGEAFF. This rearrangement joins TRBV3-1 to TRBJ1-1; 8 bases agree with TRBD1. The trim removed 5 bases at V and 8 bases at J, leaving 1 base unmatched. The CDR3 consists of 11 residues. Germline V gives CDR1 LGHDT, CDR2 YNNKEL (reference sequence).

This clonotype has only a few counts. The genes are TRBV25-1 and TRBJ1-1; D uncertain. The V and J ends lost 1 base and 4 bases respectively, with 13 bases between them. The germline V gene encodes CDR1 MGHDK and CDR2 SYGVNS. This CDR3 spans 15 amino acids. DNA for the CDR3: TGTGCCAGCAGTGAATGGACTGGGTGGGGCACTGAAGCTTTCTTT. Translating gives CASSEWTGWGTEAFF.

This sequence joins TRBV5-1 and TRBJ1-2; D may be TRBD1 (5 bases). This CDR3 region has 14 residues. Germline V CDR1 and CDR2: SGHRS, YFSETQ. V gave up 0 bases and J gave up 8 bases, with 14 bases separating them. The CDR3, as DNA: TGCGCCAGCAGCTTGGCCAGGGAAGTAGGGGGCTACACCTTC. Its translation is CASSLAREVGGYTF.

This clonotype showed up just once. The CDR3 protein is CSARDVRLAGDEQFF. The DNA of the CDR3 is TGCAGTGCTAGAGATGTGAGACTAGCGGGCGATGAGCAGTTCTTC. The rearrangement uses TRBV20-1 and TRBJ2-1; 10 nucleotides match TRBD2. The CDR3 loop spans 15 amino acids. With V trimmed by 0 bases and J by 8 bases, 7 bases remained unmatched. Per germline, CDR1 DFQATT and CDR2 SNEGSKA (reference sequence).

This chain joins TRBV6-1 and TRBJ2-5; 8 nucleotides match TRBD2. CDR1 is MNHNS, CDR2 SASEGT, per germline. V lost 6 bases, J lost 4 bases, and 4 bases stayed unmatched. This CDR3 comprises 13 residues. The CDR3 loop reads CASRRSGGETQYF. In DNA form, the CDR3 reads TGTGCCAGCAGGAGGAGCGGGGGAGAGACCCAGTACTTC.

The CDR3 reads CASSRTRDSLYEQYF. CDR3 nucleotide sequence: TGTGCCAGCAGCAGAACCCGGGACAGCCTCTACGAGCAGTACTTC. This chain joins TRBV7-9 and TRBJ2-7, with 7 bases lining up with TRBD1. This CDR3 is built from 15 residues. Germline CDR1 SEHNR, CDR2 FQNEAQ (reference sequence). Trimming took 5 bases from V and 3 from J; bases not matched to a gene: 10.

The V call is TRBV20-1, the J call TRBJ2-7, with 7 bases identical to TRBD1. Germline trimming cut 0 bases from V and 5 bases from J; bases unmatched to any gene: 16. Germline V gives CDR1 DFQATT, CDR2 SNEGSKA (reference sequence). This CDR3 has 17 amino acids. The CDR3 here is CSARDRVTGWTTHEQYF. CDR3 nucleotides: TGCAGTGCTAGAGATCGCGTGACAGGGTGGACCACCCACGAGCAGTACTTC.

In its sample, this clonotype was seen once. The chain carries TRBV3-1 and TRBJ2-1; D not resolved. Germline values: CDR1 LGHDT, CDR2 YNNKEL (reference sequence). The CDR3 spans 16 residues. Trimming cost V 1 base and J 6 bases, with 16 bases left between them. The chain's CDR3 is CASSQGTATAANEQFF. CDR3 in DNA: TGTGCCAGCAGCCAAGGAACGGCTACAGCAGCCAATGAGCAGTTCTTC.

A few counts support this clonotype. The V call is TRBV28, the J call TRBJ1-2; possible D gene TRBD1, 5 bases. The CDR3 contains 13 residues. Per germline, CDR1 MDHEN and CDR2 SYDVKM. V lost 6 bases and J 10 bases, leaving 18 bases between the germline ends. CDR3 amino acids: CASSSGMWFVYTF. The CDR3 coding sequence is TGTGCCAGCAGCTCAGGGATGTGGTTTGTCTACACCTTC.

This clonotype was seen once. This sequence joins TRBV25-1 and TRBJ2-3; D gene ambiguous. The CDR3 runs to 11 residues. The V end was cut by 9 bases, the J end by 8 bases, with 12 bases between. Germline V gives CDR1 MGHDK, CDR2 SYGVNS. For the CDR3, the DNA is TGTGCCAGTGACCTAGGCGGTACGCAGTATTTT. This encodes CASDLGGTQYF.

This clonotype was counted ten times or more. The chain uses TRBV24-1 and TRBJ2-5, with unresolved D. Germline loops: CDR1 KGHDR, CDR2 SFDVKD. The CDR3 consists of 16 residues. V was pared by 1 base and J by 2 bases, with 13 bases between. CDR3 protein: CATSDFIRAGQETQYF. CDR3 DNA: TGTGCCACCAGTGATTTCATCCGCGCCGGACAAGAGACCCAGTACTTC.

The CDR3 DNA reads TGTGCCAGCAGCTTAGACACACTTGGGACCGGGGAGCTGTTTTTT. Amino acids: CASSLDTLGTGELFF. The chain is built from TRBV7-9 and TRBJ2-2; no clear D. V lost 1 base and J 5 bases, leaving 11 bases between the germline ends. Germline V CDR1 and CDR2: SEHNR, FQNEAQ (reference sequence). This CDR3 is 15 amino acids long.

The genes are TRBV12-3 or TRBV12-4 and TRBJ1-4; 9 nucleotides agree with TRBD1. V trimming: 7 bases; J trimming: 8 bases; junction bases outside the gene matches: 14. This CDR3 spans 16 amino acids. The CDR3 DNA sequence: TGTGCCAGCACCTACAGGGGGCGGGGATCTGCAGAAAAACTGTTTTTT. This codes for CASTYRGRGSAEKLFF.

This clonotype showed up just a few times. The J gene is TRBJ2-1, the V gene TRBV5-1; TRBD2 is a possible D gene (5 bases). Germline CDR1 and CDR2: SGHRS and YFSETQ. This CDR3 comprises 15 residues. Trimming removed 1 base from V and 8 bases from J, with 16 bases in between. CDR3 DNA: TGCGCCAGCAGCTTGATACTAGTGAATTCCGATGAGCAGTTCTTC. It yields the protein CASSLILVNSDEQFF.

This clonotype was observed a few times. The chain joins TRBV12-3 or TRBV12-4 to TRBJ2-2, with D uncertain. Trimming removed 5 bases from V and 2 bases from J, with 12 bases in between. CDR3 length: 15 amino acids. This CDR3 is CASSPPTSNTGELFF. The CDR3 nucleotides read TGTGCCAGCAGTCCACCTACATCTAACACCGGGGAGCTGTTTTTT.

This clonotype was seen once. J is TRBJ1-5 and V is TRBV15; tentative D call: TRBD1 (5 bases). CDR1 is LNHNV, CDR2 YYDKDF, per germline (reference sequence). V was trimmed by 0 bases and J by 6 bases, leaving 9 bases between them. CDR3 length equals 14 residues. CDR3 amino acids: CATSRDEGPQPQHF. DNA for the CDR3: TGTGCCACCAGCAGAGATGAGGGGCCTCAGCCCCAGCATTTT.

This sequence joins TRBV5-6 and TRBJ2-2, with D hard to call. V lost 1 base to trimming and J lost 12 bases, with 7 bases between them. Germline lookup yields CDR1 SGHDT and CDR2 YYEEEE. This CDR3 is 11 amino acids long. The CDR3 spells CASSLTSQLFF. The CDR3, as DNA: TGTGCCAGCAGCTTGACGAGTCAGCTGTTTTTT.

This clonotype was detected a few times. V usage is TRBV20-1 and J usage is TRBJ1-3; D is unresolved. The germline V gene encodes CDR1 DFQATT and CDR2 SNEGSKA (reference sequence). V dropped 6 bases and J dropped 0 bases, with 3 bases sitting between them. The CDR3 is 11 residues long. The CDR3 DNA reads TGCAGTGCCGACTCTGGAAACACCATATATTTT. This encodes CSADSGNTIYF.

This clonotype was seen more than once but under ten times. The chain joins TRBV5-1 to TRBJ2-5; D is ambiguous. The CDR3 is 12 residues long. Per germline, CDR1 SGHRS and CDR2 YFSETQ. V dropped 3 bases and J dropped 2 bases, with 5 bases sitting between them. The CDR3 DNA is TGCGCCAGCAGCTGGCCGCAAGAGACCCAGTACTTC. Its protein product is CASSWPQETQYF.

The chain employs TRBV5-1 and TRBJ2-1; 14 nucleotides match TRBD2. Per germline, CDR1 SGHRS and CDR2 YFSETQ. The CDR3 length is 15 residues. The V segment lost 5 bases and the J segment 12 bases; nucleotides outside the gene matches: 10. The CDR3 is CASRFGLAGGEGQFF. CDR3 DNA: TGCGCCAGCAGATTCGGACTAGCGGGGGGAGAAGGGCAGTTCTTC.